The T cell receptor beta chain under discussion was sequenced for a study of control samples from healthy donors and cancer patients. The repertoire was sequenced with immunoSEQ multiplex PCR; TCRdb's copy has only in-frame clones and lacks some. The profile shows 150,000 to 200,000 clones, approximately 86% of them singletons. The junction had 7 bases not matched to a gene; V was cut back by 0 bases and J by 2 bases. CDR1 and CDR2 (germline): LGHDT, YNNKEL (reference sequence). The CDR3 is made up of 16 amino acids. Material for sequencing was blood. The receptor's source is a woman in her thirties in good health. The genes are TRBV3-1 (or the pseudogene TRBV3-2) and TRBJ2-7; 7 nucleotides match TRBD2. This CDR3 reads CASSQDLPSGAYEQYF. CDR3 sequence (DNA): TGTGCCAGCAGCCAAGATCTTCCTAGCGGTGCCTACGAGCAGTACTTC.